Below, 32 T cell receptor beta chains from the same sample are listed, as sequenced in a study of blood T cells in healthy people across ages. PCR was performed a second time for about 7 to 11 cycles using a sample-barcoded 5' primer and a J-beta primer mix. TCRdb called the 5' RACE reads again in MiXCR, with one record for every CDR3 protein. The data contain about 970,000 distinct CDR3 sequences, roughly half of them singletons. What was sequenced was blood. Receptor source: a woman aged 55-70 years in good health.

V and J are TRBV9 and TRBJ2-5, with 14 nucleotides matching TRBD2. CDR1 and CDR2 (germline): SGDLS, YYNGEE. CDR3 length: 16 amino acids. V shed 3 bases and J 11 bases; nucleotides not matched to a gene: 12. The DNA of the CDR3 is TGTGCCAGCAGCGCCGGGACTAGCGGGAGACAGGGTGAGCAGTACTTC. Protein: CASSAGTSGRQGEQYF.

J is TRBJ1-2 and V is TRBV20-1; no reliable D call. The CDR3 runs to 12 residues. V was shortened by 6 bases and J by 7 bases, with 15 bases between the two germline ends. CDR1 and CDR2 from the germline V gene are DFQATT and SNEGSKA (reference sequence). Here the CDR3 reads CSAPGRPVGYTF. CDR3 DNA sequence: TGCAGTGCACCCGGCCGGCCTGTTGGCTACACCTTC.

The CDR3 coding sequence is TGTGCCAGCAGTAAGGAGAAGAGGGTTAACTATGGCTACACCTTC. This codes for CASSKEKRVNYGYTF. V gene TRBV2 combines with J gene TRBJ1-2, with no clear D. Germline CDR1 and CDR2: SNHLY and FYNNEI. CDR3 length equals 15 residues. The V end was cut by 5 bases, the J end by 1 base, with 14 bases between.

In its sample, this clonotype was seen once. The CDR3 is CASTPSGGGYIQYF. CDR3 bases: TGTGCCAGCACTCCTTCTGGGGGGGGGTACATTCAGTACTTC. The chain recombines TRBV6-2 or TRBV6-3 with TRBJ2-7, with 7 nucleotides matching TRBD2. The end of the DNA is better explained by TRBJ2-4, so the J call may be wrong. Per the germline V gene, CDR1 is MNHEY and CDR2 is SVGEGT. This CDR3 is 14 amino acids long.

This clonotype was seen only a few times. The rearrangement joins TRBV24-1 to TRBJ2-3; 7 positions agree with TRBD1. The CDR3 is made up of 15 amino acids. The germline CDR1 and CDR2 sequences are KGHDR and SFDVKD. The V and J ends lost 5 bases and 1 base, in that order; junction bases with no gene match: 5. CDR3 in amino acids: CATSGTGAGTDTQYF. DNA of the CDR3: TGTGCCACCAGTGGAACAGGGGCTGGCACAGATACGCAGTATTTT.

The chain links TRBV20-1 to TRBJ1-1; TRBD1 matches 8 bases. CDR1 DFQATT and CDR2 SNEGSKA come from the germline V gene (reference sequence). This CDR3 has 17 amino acids. Trimming took 5 bases from V and 0 from J; bases not matched to a gene: 14. The DNA of the CDR3 is TGCAGTGCTGGAGGAACCCATCGGGACAGGATGAACACTGAAGCTTTCTTT. It is translated as CSAGGTHRDRMNTEAFF.

This clonotype came up a few times. The chain has TRBV7-9 and TRBJ2-7, with TRBD1 as a possible D gene (5 bases). V was pared by 8 bases and J by 7 bases, with 21 bases between. CDR1 and CDR2 (germline): SEHNR, FQNEAQ (reference sequence). This CDR3 has 14 amino acids. CDR3 loop: CASAQGLGRSEQYF. The CDR3 DNA reads as TGTGCCAGCGCCCAGGGTCTAGGTCGGAGTGAGCAGTACTTC.

The chain links TRBV5-1 to TRBJ2-5; 7 positions agree with TRBD1. The J call may be faulty, since TRBJ2-7 better matches the DNA end. The CDR3 has 14 amino acids. CDR1 is SGHRS and CDR2 is YFSETQ in the germline V gene. The CDR3, as DNA: TGCGCCAGCAGTCCTTTCGGACAGGTCCACGAGCAGTACTTC. Translation: CASSPFGQVHEQYF.

The chain uses TRBV25-1 and TRBJ2-3, with no clear D. Trimming pared 2 bases from V and 2 bases from J, leaving 8 bases between. The CDR3 is 14 residues long. Germline CDR1 is MGHDK and CDR2 is SYGVNS. CDR3 sequence: CASSETPITDTQYF. The CDR3 bases are TGTGCCAGCAGTGAAACTCCTATCACAGATACGCAGTATTTT. The variable domain in full, completed from reference TRBV25-1 and TRBJ2-3, reads EADIYQTPRYLVIGTGKKITLECSQTMGHDKMYWYQQDPGMELHLIHYSYGVNSTEKGDLSSESTVSRIRTEHFPLTLESARPSHTSQYLCASSETPITDTQYFGPGTRLTVL.

This clonotype was counted only a few times. V usage is TRBV27 and J usage is TRBJ2-4; 8 positions match TRBD2. The better agreement between TRBJ2-7 and the DNA end casts doubt on the J call. This CDR3 has 14 amino acids. Germline CDR1 reads MNHEY; CDR2 reads SMNVEV (reference sequence). CDR3 sequence reads: CASSLGTRAYEQYF. The CDR3 nucleotides read TGTGCCAGCAGTTTGGGGACTAGAGCCTACGAGCAGTACTTC.

For the CDR3, the DNA is TGCAGCGTGGGTGAGGGGGCCTCTCAGTACTTC. It translates to CSVGEGASQYF. The gene calls are TRBV29-1 and TRBJ2-4, with TRBD1 matching over 7 bases. CDR3 size: 11 residues. J lost 12 bases, V lost 6 bases, and 8 bases had no gene match. Germline assignment: CDR1 SQVTM and CDR2 ANQGSEA.

This clonotype was detected only a few times. The chain couples TRBV6-5 to TRBJ2-3; D call uncertain. The CDR3 is made up of 14 amino acids. Germline CDR1 reads MNHEY; CDR2 reads SVGAGI. The germline V and J ends were trimmed by 0 bases and 4 bases, with 8 bases remaining between them. The CDR3 nucleotides read TGTGCCAGCAGTTACTCGGGTGAGGCAGATACGCAGTATTTT. Translating it yields CASSYSGEADTQYF.

This chain uses TRBV12-3 or TRBV12-4 with TRBJ2-3; 7 nucleotides agree with TRBD2. This CDR3 has 14 amino acids. The V gene end was trimmed by 4 bases and the J gene end by 5 bases; junction bases not matched to a gene: 6. CDR3 nucleotide sequence: TGTGCCAGCAGTTCGAGACTAGCAGGAGATACGCAGTATTTT. Translated, it gives CASSSRLAGDTQYF.

This clonotype was recorded once. The chain recombines TRBV9 with TRBJ2-2, with D perhaps matching TRBD2 (5 bases). V shed 0 bases and J shed 5 bases, with 14 bases lying between them. Germline V lookup: CDR1 SGDLS, CDR2 YYNGEE. The CDR3 extends over 16 amino acids. The chain's CDR3 is CASSVEVGAATGELFF. CDR3 coding DNA: TGTGCCAGCAGCGTAGAGGTGGGAGCGGCGACCGGGGAGCTGTTTTTT.

The chain combines TRBV5-1 with TRBJ2-3; 10 positions match TRBD2. The germline gives CDR1 SGHRS, CDR2 YFSETQ. The CDR3 extends over 16 amino acids. The junction had 8 bases not matched to a gene; V was cut back by 2 bases and J by 5 bases. CDR3: CASSFSLAGARDTQYF. The CDR3 bases are TGCGCCAGCAGCTTTTCGCTAGCGGGAGCCAGAGATACGCAGTATTTT.

This chain joins TRBV11-2 and TRBJ2-6; D perhaps matches TRBD2 (5 bases). Germline CDR1 is SGHAT and CDR2 is FQNNGV. The V and J ends lost 5 bases and 2 bases respectively, with 19 bases between them. The CDR3 has 18 residues. The CDR3, as DNA: TGTGCCAGCAGCCCTATGGAGGTTGTAGCGCCTGGGGCCAACGTCCTGACTTTC. Translated: CASSPMEVVAPGANVLTF.

The chain employs TRBV3-1 and TRBJ2-4; D might be TRBD2 (5 bases). Trimming removed 1 base at V and 0 bases at J, with 19 bases between. The CDR3 sequence is 19 residues long. Germline values: CDR1 LGHDT, CDR2 YNNKEL (reference sequence). Written as DNA, the CDR3 is TGTGCCAGCAGCCAAGCACCCAAATACCCCGGGAAAGCCAAAAACATTCAGTACTTC. Residues: CASSQAPKYPGKAKNIQYF.

This clonotype was seen only a few times. The chain carries TRBV10-3 and TRBJ2-1, with 10 bases identical to TRBD2. From germline, CDR1 is ENHRY and CDR2 SYGVKD. This CDR3 is built from 16 residues. J was trimmed by 2 bases and V by 7 bases; bases with no gene match: 8. The CDR3 nucleotides are TGTGCCATCATGGCTAGCGGGAGTGGAACCTACAATGAGCAGTTCTTC. Translated: CAIMASGSGTYNEQFF.

This clonotype was seen more than once but under ten times. The chain is built from TRBV7-2 and TRBJ2-6; D call uncertain. This CDR3 region has 15 residues. CDR1 is SGHTA and CDR2 is FQGNSA in the germline V gene. V shed 5 bases and J shed 4 bases, with 12 bases lying between them. CDR3 amino acids: CASSDRYSGANVLTF. Here the CDR3 DNA reads TGTGCCAGCAGCGACCGGTACTCCGGGGCCAACGTCCTGACTTTC. Looking up the rest from reference TRBV7-2 and TRBJ2-6 gives the full variable domain: GAGVSQSPSNKVTEKGKDVELRCDPISGHTALYWYRQSLGQGLEFLIYFQGNSAPDKSGLPSDRFSAERTGGSVSTLTIQRTQQEDSAVYLCASSDRYSGANVLTFGAGSRLTVL.

In nucleotides, the CDR3 is TGTGCCTGGAGTCTAGCGGGGGGGCCCTTTGAGCAGTTCTTC. It is translated as CAWSLAGGPFEQFF. The rearrangement uses TRBV30 and TRBJ2-1, with 12 bases identical to TRBD2. The germline gives CDR1 GTSNPN, CDR2 SVGIG (reference sequence). CDR3 length equals 14 residues. Trimming at V came to 2 bases and at J to 9 bases, leaving 5 bases not matched to a gene.

The chain recombines TRBV10-3 with TRBJ2-7; 10 bases line up with TRBD1. After removal of 10 bases from V and 2 bases from J, the junction contained 2 bases not matched to a gene. Germline assignment: CDR1 ENHRY and CDR2 SYGVKD. The CDR3 is made up of 12 amino acids. The CDR3 region has the DNA TGTGCCACAGGACAGGGGGCCTACGAGCAGTACTTC. Translating it yields CATGQGAYEQYF.

The genes are TRBV7-6 and TRBJ2-7; 7 nucleotides line up with TRBD2. The trim removed 1 base at V and 1 base at J, leaving 7 bases unmatched. Germline CDR1 is SGHVS and CDR2 is FNYEAQ. The CDR3 contains 16 residues. As DNA, the CDR3 is TGTGCCAGCAGCTTAGAAGGCGGGAGTAGGTCCTACGAGCAGTACTTC. Its translation: CASSLEGGSRSYEQYF. Filled out from reference TRBV7-6 and TRBJ2-7, the complete variable domain reads GAGVSQSPRYKVTKRGQDVALRCDPISGHVSLYWYRQALGQGPEFLTYFNYEAQQDKSGLPNDRFSAERPEGSISTLTIQRTEQRDSAMYRCASSLEGGSRSYEQYFGPGTRLTVT.

This rearrangement joins TRBV28 to TRBJ2-7; 10 bases fit TRBD2. The trim removed 7 bases at V and 2 bases at J, leaving 8 bases unmatched. This CDR3 comprises 15 residues. Germline CDR1 MDHEN, CDR2 SYDVKM. CDR3 bases: TGTGCCAGCACTCCTCTAGCGGGGGCGGCCTACGAGCAGTACTTC. Its protein is CASTPLAGAAYEQYF.

This clonotype has only a few counts. This chain links TRBV20-1 with TRBJ2-5; D might be TRBD2 (5 bases). Trimming stripped 3 bases from V and 2 bases from J, with 16 bases between. The V gene's germline CDR1 is DFQATT and CDR2 SNEGSKA (reference sequence). This CDR3 is built from 15 residues. Written as DNA, the CDR3 is TGCAGTGCTAGCCGGGAAATGCCCCTACAAGAGACCCAGTACTTC. Amino acids: CSASREMPLQETQYF.

The chain employs TRBV29-1 and TRBJ1-2, with D possibly being TRBD1 (5 bases). The CDR3 covers 17 residues. Between the trimmed V and J ends, which lost 3 bases and 1 base, there was a span of 21 bases. The germline V gene has CDR1 SQVTM and CDR2 ANQGSEA. In DNA form, the CDR3 reads TGCAGCGTTGAGCGAATTGCTGGGACCGGGGGTAACTATGGCTACACCTTC. Translating gives CSVERIAGTGGNYGYTF. The variable domain in full, completed from reference TRBV29-1 and TRBJ1-2, reads SAVISQKPSRDICQRGTSLTIQCQVDSQVTMMFWYRQQPGQSLTLIATANQGSEATYESGFVIDKFPISRPNLTFSTLTVSNMSPEDSSIYLCSVERIAGTGGNYGYTFGSGTRLTVV.

This clonotype occurred a few times. The chain joins TRBV20-1 to TRBJ2-7; D remains unclear. The V gene lost 3 bases and the J gene lost 3 bases, with 6 bases spanning the gap. The CDR3 runs to 11 residues. Germline assignment: CDR1 DFQATT and CDR2 SNEGSKA (reference sequence). This chain's CDR3 is CSARNLYEQYF. CDR3 coding DNA: TGCAGTGCTAGGAACCTCTACGAGCAGTACTTC.

The chain links TRBV4-1 to TRBJ1-5, with D unresolved. Trimming removed 1 base at V and 7 bases at J, with 17 bases between. Germline V gene data show CDR1 as MGHRA and CDR2 as YSYEKL. The CDR3 is 16 amino acids. This CDR3 reads CASSQAVGRFGQPQHF. The CDR3, as DNA: TGCGCCAGCAGCCAAGCGGTAGGGCGATTTGGGCAGCCCCAGCATTTT.

The chain recombines TRBV12-3 or TRBV12-4 with TRBJ2-7, with 10 nucleotides matching TRBD2. Trimming took 6 bases from V and 0 from J; bases not matched to a gene: 14. This CDR3 spans 18 amino acids. CDR3 sequence: CASRDSGRTGPSSYEQYF. The CDR3 coding sequence is TGTGCCAGCAGGGATAGCGGGAGGACAGGGCCTTCCTCCTACGAGCAGTACTTC.

V and J are TRBV12-3 or TRBV12-4 and TRBJ2-5, with 9 bases matching TRBD1. The CDR3 length is 14 residues. V shed 7 bases, J shed 7 bases, and the junction held 10 bases outside the gene matches. The CDR3 is CASTSDRGSGTQYF. DNA of the CDR3: TGTGCCAGCACCTCGGACAGGGGATCAGGGACCCAGTACTTC.

V is TRBV7-2 and J is TRBJ2-2; tentative D call: TRBD2 (6 bases). CDR1 and CDR2 (germline): SGHTA, FQGNSA. Trimming shortened V by 2 bases and J by 0 bases, and 10 bases separated the two germline ends. This CDR3 contains 16 residues. In DNA form, the CDR3 reads TGTGCCAGCAGCTTATTTGGAGGGTCGAACACCGGGGAGCTGTTTTTT. Translation gives CASSLFGGSNTGELFF.

The rearrangement joins TRBV29-1 to TRBJ2-1; 7 nucleotides agree with TRBD2. The CDR3 consists of 14 residues. Germline lookup yields CDR1 SQVTM and CDR2 ANQGSEA. J was trimmed by 6 bases and V by 6 bases; bases with no gene match: 11. This chain's CDR3 is CSVSWREFSNEQFF. As DNA, the CDR3 is TGCAGCGTCTCTTGGCGGGAGTTCAGCAATGAGCAGTTCTTC.

A few counts support this clonotype. The V call is TRBV13, the J call TRBJ2-4, with a possible D match to TRBD2 (7 bases). Gene TRBJ2-7 matches the end of the DNA better, so the J call may be wrong. CDR3 size: 16 residues. Per germline, CDR1 PRHDT and CDR2 FYEKMQ (reference sequence). CDR3 coding DNA: TGTGCCAGCAGCCCCTCGGGGGGCGGGAGTTTTAACGAGCAGTACTTC. It encodes CASSPSGGGSFNEQYF.